Here is one T cell receptor (beta chain) with its context. Followed over time, Seattle patients had been enrolled while infection was active. The data stem from a study of blood T cell repertoires in COVID-19. In the study overall: Acute and convalescent COVID-19 samples came from the United States, Italy and Spain. Sources were T cells, B-cell-depleted T cells, or PBMCs; the material itself was cDNA or gDNA.

CDR3 length equals 16 residues. TCRdb's table, derived via immunoSEQ multiplex PCR, lists solely in-frame clones and lacks some. This table has some 270,000 clones, nearly 90% appearing once. Sequenced sample: peripheral blood. J is TRBJ2-7 and V is TRBV21-1; TRBD2, the D gene given by the table, was not confirmed from the DNA. TRBV21-1 is a recognized pseudogene. The clonotype comes from an older woman with COVID-19, enrolled during active disease. The CDR3 coding sequence is TGTGCCAGCAGCAAAGGGGCTAGCGCCAGCTCCTACGAGCAGTACTTC. Protein sequence: CASSKGASASSYEQYF.